The source of this TCR beta chain is a study of blood T cell repertoires in COVID-19. The V gene's germline CDR1 is KGHSH and CDR2 LQKENI. This CDR3 comprises 14 residues. V shed 6 bases and J shed 4 bases, with 15 bases lying between them. Measured with immunoSEQ multiplex PCR; TCRdb has only the in-frame clones, and not every one. In the table there are some 200,000 clones, roughly 87% of which are singletons. The receptor was isolated from a woman in her 30s who had recovered from COVID-19. The sequencing sample was made of PBMCs or T cells enriched from blood (not recorded which). The gene calls are TRBV18 and TRBJ1-1, with D unresolved. CDR3 amino acids: CASSPAASGTEAFF. CDR3 nucleotides: TGTGCCAGCTCTCCGGCTGCTAGCGGCACTGAAGCTTTCTTT. Full variable domain (remainder filled in from reference TRBV18 and TRBJ1-1): NAGVMQNPRHLVRRRGQEARLRCSPMKGHSHVYWYRQLPEEGLKFMVYLQKENIIDESGMPKERFSAEFPKEGPSILRIQQVVRGDSAAYFCASSPAASGTEAFFGQGTRLTVV.